Below, 7 T cell receptor beta chains from the same sample are listed, as sequenced in a study of T-cell memory formation after mild COVID-19. In TCRdb, the 5' RACE reads were re-called with MiXCR into one record per CDR3 protein. This repertoire shows about 440,000 distinct CDR3 sequences, roughly 20% found once; its top ten account for about 8.8%. The sequenced sample was PBMCs or a T cell subset sorted from them (not recorded which). The receptor source for this set is an adult woman who had mild COVID-19 (a few samples of this study predate the infection). Cell type and time point are not known.

This clonotype occurred a few times. V is TRBV6-6 and J is TRBJ1-2; TRBD1 agrees at 11 bases. Germline loops: CDR1 MNHNY, CDR2 SVGAGI (reference sequence). This CDR3 spans 17 amino acids. The V gene end was trimmed by 1 base and the J gene end by 2 bases; junction bases not matched to a gene: 6. This CDR3 is CASSYFRTGGLNYGYTF. The DNA for the CDR3 is TGTGCCAGCAGTTACTTCCGGACAGGGGGCTTGAACTATGGCTACACCTTC.

The chain has TRBV19 and TRBJ2-1; a weak D match, TRBD1 (5 bases). CDR3 length equals 14 residues. Germline CDR1 and CDR2: LNHDA and SQIVND (reference sequence). Deletions cut 2 bases from V and 7 bases from J, with 12 bases between. The CDR3 here is CASSISGKVNEQFF. CDR3 in DNA: TGTGCCAGTAGTATATCAGGGAAGGTGAATGAGCAGTTCTTC.

This clonotype was seen only a few times. The chain employs TRBV7-9 and TRBJ1-6, with TRBD1 matching over 9 bases. This CDR3 comprises 19 residues. Germline-derived CDR1 and CDR2 are SEHNR and FQNEAQ (reference sequence). V was clipped by 1 base and J by 0 bases; unmatched bases: 7. Written as DNA, the CDR3 is TGTGCCAGCAGCTTAGATCTTGGGACAGGGAGCTCCTATAATTCACCCCTCCACTTT. Its protein product is CASSLDLGTGSSYNSPLHF.

The CDR3 sequence: CASSRTGNYEQYF. CDR3 nucleotides: TGTGCCAGCAGCCGGACAGGGAATTACGAGCAGTACTTC. The V and J genes are TRBV27 and TRBJ2-7, with TRBD1 identical over 8 bases. From germline, CDR1 is MNHEY and CDR2 SMNVEV (reference sequence). The CDR3 length is 13 residues. The ends lost 6 bases at V and 4 bases at J; junction bases unmatched: 5.

Ten or more counts support this clonotype. V usage is TRBV5-1 and J usage is TRBJ1-1; D ambiguous. This CDR3 is built from 14 residues. CDR1 is SGHRS and CDR2 is YFSETQ in the germline V gene. V was trimmed by 0 bases and J by 1 base, leaving 7 bases between them. The CDR3 spells CASSLGHQNTEAFF. The CDR3 region has the DNA TGCGCCAGCAGCTTGGGACACCAGAACACTGAAGCTTTCTTT.

There are a few counts of this clonotype. The genes are TRBV19 and TRBJ2-4, with 9 bases aligning to TRBD1. The CDR3 has 16 amino acids. Germline CDR1 is LNHDA and CDR2 is SQIVND (reference sequence). The CDR3 is CATRPGTGSYENIQYF. The CDR3 bases are TGTGCTACCCGCCCCGGGACAGGGTCCTACGAAAACATTCAGTACTTC.

A few counts support this clonotype. The V gene is TRBV18, the J gene TRBJ2-1; 9 nucleotides agree with TRBD2. Germline assignment: CDR1 KGHSH and CDR2 LQKENI. J gave up 3 bases and V 6 bases, and 9 bases lay outside the gene matches. The CDR3 length is 16 residues. The CDR3, as DNA: TGTGCCAGCTCTTCAGCGCAGACTAGCGGCTACAATGAGCAGTTCTTC. It specifies CASSSAQTSGYNEQFF. Full variable domain (rest looked up from reference TRBV18 and TRBJ2-1): NAGVMQNPRHLVRRRGQEARLRCSPMKGHSHVYWYRQLPEEGLKFMVYLQKENIIDESGMPKERFSAEFPKEGPSILRIQQVVRGDSAAYFCASSSAQTSGYNEQFFGPGTRLTVL.